This TCR beta chain was sequenced for a study of shared clonotypes between healthy human individuals. This CDR3 has 13 amino acids. Germline V gene sequence: CDR1 MRHNA, CDR2 SNTAGT. The ends lost 4 bases at V and 4 bases at J; junction bases unmatched: 1. Using immunoSEQ multiplex PCR, the repertoire was profiled, and TCRdb retains in-frame clones only, with some absent. In the table there are about 2.4 million clones, 93% of which are singletons. Sequencing input: naive CD4+ T cells from PBMCs. The subset was: CD45RA+ positively selected. The chain uses TRBV6-4 and TRBJ2-3, with 8 positions matching TRBD1. The sequence came from a man younger than 35 in good health. Some clones in this sample may be carry-over from other donors' samples. The CDR3 spells CASSGDRSDTQYF. As DNA, the CDR3 is TGTGCCAGCAGTGGGGACAGGTCAGATACGCAGTATTTT.